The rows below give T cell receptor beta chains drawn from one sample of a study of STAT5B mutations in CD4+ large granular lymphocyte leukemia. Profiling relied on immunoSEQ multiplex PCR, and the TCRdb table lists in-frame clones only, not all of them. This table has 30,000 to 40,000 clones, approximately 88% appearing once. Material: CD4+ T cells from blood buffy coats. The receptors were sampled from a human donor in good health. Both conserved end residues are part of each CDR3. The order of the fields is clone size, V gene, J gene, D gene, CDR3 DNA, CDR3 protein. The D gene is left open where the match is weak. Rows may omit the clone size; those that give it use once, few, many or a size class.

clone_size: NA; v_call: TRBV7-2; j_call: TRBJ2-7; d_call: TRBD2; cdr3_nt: TGTGCCAGCAGCTTACTAGCGGAAAGCTCCTACGAGCAGTACTTC; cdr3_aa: CASSLLAESSYEQYF
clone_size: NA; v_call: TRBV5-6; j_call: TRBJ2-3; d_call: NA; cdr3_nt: TGTGCCAGCAGCTTGCCCAAAAGGGTCCGCACAGATACGCAGTATTTT; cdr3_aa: CASSLPKRVRTDTQYF
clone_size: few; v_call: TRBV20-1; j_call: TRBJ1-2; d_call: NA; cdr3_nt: TGCAGTGCGACCTCTAATGGCTACACCTTC; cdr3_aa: CSATSNGYTF
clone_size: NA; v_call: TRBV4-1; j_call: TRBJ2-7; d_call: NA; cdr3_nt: TGCGCCAGCAGCCATAGTGTTGGAAGGGACACCCACTCCTACGAGCAGTACTTC; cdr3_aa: CASSHSVGRDTHSYEQYF
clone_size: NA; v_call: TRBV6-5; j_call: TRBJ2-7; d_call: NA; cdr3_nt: TGTGCCAGCAGTTCCAGACAGGGAGGTCCCTACGAGCAGTACTTC; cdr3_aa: CASSSRQGGPYEQYF
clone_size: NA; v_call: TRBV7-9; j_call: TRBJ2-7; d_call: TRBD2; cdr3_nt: TGTGCCAGCAGCTTATGGCTAGCGGGGCCCCTCTCCTACGAGCAGTACTTC; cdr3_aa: CASSLWLAGPLSYEQYF
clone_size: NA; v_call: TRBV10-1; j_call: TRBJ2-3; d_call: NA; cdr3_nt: TGCGCCAGCAGTGATGGGGGGATCACAGATACGCAGTATTTT; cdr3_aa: CASSDGGITDTQYF
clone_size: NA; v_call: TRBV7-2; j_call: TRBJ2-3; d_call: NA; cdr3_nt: TGTGCCAGCAGCCGCTCCCCCACAGATACGCAGTATTTT; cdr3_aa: CASSRSPTDTQYF
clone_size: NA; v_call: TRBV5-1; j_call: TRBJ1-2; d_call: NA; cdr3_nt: TGCGCCAGCAGAGGAGATAATAGTCTGGCCAGCTGGGGCTACACCTTC; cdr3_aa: CASRGDNSLASWGYTF
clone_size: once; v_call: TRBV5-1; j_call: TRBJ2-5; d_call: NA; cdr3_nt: TGCGCCAGCAAACAGGGCCCCTCACAAGAGACCCAGTACTTC; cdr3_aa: CASKQGPSQETQYF
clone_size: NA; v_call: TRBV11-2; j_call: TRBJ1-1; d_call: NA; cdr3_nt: TGTGCCAGCAGCCCTTCGGGGGAGGGGTGGTTCACTGAAGCTTTCTTT; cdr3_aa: CASSPSGEGWFTEAFF
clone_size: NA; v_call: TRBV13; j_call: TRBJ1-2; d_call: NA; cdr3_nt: TGTGCCAGCAGCCGACCAAGGGTGGTTTGGGGCTACACCTTC; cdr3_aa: CASSRPRVVWGYTF
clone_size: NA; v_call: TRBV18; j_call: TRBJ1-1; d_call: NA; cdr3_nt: NA; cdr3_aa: CASSPRGGDTEAFFGQGRAFF
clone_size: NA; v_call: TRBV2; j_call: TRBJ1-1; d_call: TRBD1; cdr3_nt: TGTGCCAGCAGACTTGAGGGACAGCCGAACACTGAAGCTTTCTTT; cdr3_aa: CASRLEGQPNTEAFF
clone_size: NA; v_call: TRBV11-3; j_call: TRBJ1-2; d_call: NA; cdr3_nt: TGTGCCAGCAGCAAACAGGATCGCTATGGCTACACCTTC; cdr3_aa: CASSKQDRYGYTF
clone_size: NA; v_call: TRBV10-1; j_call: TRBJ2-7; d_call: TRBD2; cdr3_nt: TGCGCCAGCAGTGACGGCGGGAGGGCGGACGAGCAGTACTTC; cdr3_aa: CASSDGGRADEQYF
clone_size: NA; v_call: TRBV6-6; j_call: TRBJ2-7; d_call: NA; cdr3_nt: TGTGCCAGCATCCCGGAGGGGGGGAGCGAGCAGTACTTC; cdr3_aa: CASIPEGGSEQYF
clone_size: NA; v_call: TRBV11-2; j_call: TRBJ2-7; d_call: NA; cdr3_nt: TGTGCCAGCAGCTTAGTGACAGGAGGCTCCTACGAGCAGTACTTC; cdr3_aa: CASSLVTGGSYEQYF
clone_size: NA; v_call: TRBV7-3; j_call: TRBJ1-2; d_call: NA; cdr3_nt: TGTGCCAGCAGCTTGCCCGCCGCTGATGGCTACACCTTC; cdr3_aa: CASSLPAADGYTF
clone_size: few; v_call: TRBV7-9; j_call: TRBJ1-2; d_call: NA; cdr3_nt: TGTGCCAGCAGCTTCGGGCGGCTCTCCCTCTATGGCTACACCTTC; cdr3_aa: CASSFGRLSLYGYTF
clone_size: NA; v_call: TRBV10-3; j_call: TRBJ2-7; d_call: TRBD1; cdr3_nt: TGTGCCACAGCTAATCAAGGGACAGGGACCTACGAGCAGTACTTC; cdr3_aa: CATANQGTGTYEQYF
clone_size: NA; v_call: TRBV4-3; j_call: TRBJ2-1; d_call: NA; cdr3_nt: TGCGCCAGCAGCCAAGAGGTGGCGAATGAGCAGTTCTTC; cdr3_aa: CASSQEVANEQFF
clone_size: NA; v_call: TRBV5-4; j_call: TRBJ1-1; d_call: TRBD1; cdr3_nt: TGTGCCAGCAGCCCGCCTTATCGACAGGGTAACACTGAAGCTTTCTTT; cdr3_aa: CASSPPYRQGNTEAFF
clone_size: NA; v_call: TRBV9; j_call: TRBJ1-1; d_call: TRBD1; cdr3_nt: TGTGCCAGCAGCACGGGACAGCTAACGAACACTGAAGCTTTCTTT; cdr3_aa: CASSTGQLTNTEAFF
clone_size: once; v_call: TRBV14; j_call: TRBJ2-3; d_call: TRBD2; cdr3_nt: TGTGCCAGCAGCCAAGGGACTAGCGTTTCAGATACGCAGTATTTT; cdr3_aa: CASSQGTSVSDTQYF
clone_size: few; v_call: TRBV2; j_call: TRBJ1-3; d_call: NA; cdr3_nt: TGTGCCAGCGGGACCTCTGGAAACACCATATATTTT; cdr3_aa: CASGTSGNTIYF
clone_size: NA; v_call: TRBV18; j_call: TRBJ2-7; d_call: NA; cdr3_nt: TGTGCCAGCTCACCCCGAGGGGCGAGCCCCCACGAGCAGTACTTC; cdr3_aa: CASSPRGASPHEQYF
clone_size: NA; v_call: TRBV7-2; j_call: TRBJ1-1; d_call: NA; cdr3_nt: TGTGCCAGCAGCCAAACAAGGGACACTGAAGCTTTCTTT; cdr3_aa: CASSQTRDTEAFF
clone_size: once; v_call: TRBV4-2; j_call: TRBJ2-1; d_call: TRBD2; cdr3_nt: TGTGCCAGCAGCCAAGACAGCGGGAGCTCCTACAATGAGCAGTTCTTC; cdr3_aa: CASSQDSGSSYNEQFF
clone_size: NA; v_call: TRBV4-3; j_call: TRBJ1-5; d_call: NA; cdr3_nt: TGCGCCAGCAGCCAAGATGCCGCCCGGGGGGATCGAGGACAGCCCCAGCATTTT; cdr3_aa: CASSQDAARGDRGQPQHF
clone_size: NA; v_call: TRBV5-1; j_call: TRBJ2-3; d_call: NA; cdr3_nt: TGCGCCAGCAGCCAGAAAGATACGCAGTATTTT; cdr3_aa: CASSQKDTQYF
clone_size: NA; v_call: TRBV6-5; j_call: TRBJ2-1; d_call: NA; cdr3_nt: TGTGCCAGCAGTTACACTCAGGAGGGGGAGCAGTTCTTC; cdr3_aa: CASSYTQEGEQFF
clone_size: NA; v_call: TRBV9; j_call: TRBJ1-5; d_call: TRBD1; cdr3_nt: TGTGCCAGCAGCGTAGAGTCAGGGGGTCAGCCCCAGCATTTT; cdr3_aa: CASSVESGGQPQHF
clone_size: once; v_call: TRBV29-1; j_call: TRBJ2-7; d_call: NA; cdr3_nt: TGCAGCGTTGATTTCAACGGGAGCGAGCAGTACTTC; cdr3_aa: CSVDFNGSEQYF
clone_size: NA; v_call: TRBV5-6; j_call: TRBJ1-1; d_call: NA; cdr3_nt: TGTGCCAGCAGCTTGAGGTTCTACATTGGGTACGGTGAAGCTTTCTTT; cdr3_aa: CASSLRFYIGYGEAFF
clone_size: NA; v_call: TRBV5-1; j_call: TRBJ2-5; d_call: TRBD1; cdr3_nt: TGCGCCAGCAGCTTGGCCGGGACAGGGGGCGAGACCCAGTACTTC; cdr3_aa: CASSLAGTGGETQYF
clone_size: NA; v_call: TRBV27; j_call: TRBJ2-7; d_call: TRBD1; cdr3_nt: TGTGCCAGCAAAGGACAGGGGGGATTTTCCGAGCAGTACTTC; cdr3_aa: CASKGQGGFSEQYF
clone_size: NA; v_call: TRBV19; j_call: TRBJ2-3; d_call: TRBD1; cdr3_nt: TGTGCCAGTAGTGATCGACAGGGGTACACAGATACGCAGTATTTT; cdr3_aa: CASSDRQGYTDTQYF
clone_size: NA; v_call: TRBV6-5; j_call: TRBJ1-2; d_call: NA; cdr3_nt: TGTGCCAGCAGTTACTCGTTAGTCAATAACCATGGCTACACCTTC; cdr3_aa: CASSYSLVNNHGYTF
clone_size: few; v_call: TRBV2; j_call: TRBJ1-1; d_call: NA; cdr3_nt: TGTGCCAGCAGCGAACAGCGGAACACTGAAGCTTTCTTT; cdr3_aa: CASSEQRNTEAFF
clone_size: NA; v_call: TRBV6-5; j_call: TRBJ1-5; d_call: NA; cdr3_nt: TGTGCCAGCAGTGTGTCAGGAAATCAGCCCCAGCATTTT; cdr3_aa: CASSVSGNQPQHF